This entry lists 7 T cell receptor beta chains sequenced from one sample in a study of shared clonotypes between healthy human individuals. Using immunoSEQ multiplex PCR, the repertoire was profiled, and TCRdb retains in-frame clones only, with some absent. The data hold 980,000 or so clones, with about 80% observed a single time. The sequenced sample was memory CD4+ T cells sorted from blood. The subset: CD45RA-negative fraction. These receptors came from a man between 18 and 29 years old in good health.

The chain uses TRBV6-5 and TRBJ2-7, with 7 bases lining up with TRBD1. After removal of 6 bases from V and 13 bases from J, the junction contained 15 bases not matched to a gene. The CDR3 spans 13 residues. The germline CDR1 and CDR2 sequences are MNHEY and SVGAGI. Here the CDR3 DNA reads TGTGCCAGCAGGAGAGACAGGGCAGGCTCGGTTTACTTC. It translates to CASRRDRAGSVYF.

This rearrangement joins TRBV18 to TRBJ2-1; no clear D gene. The V gene's germline CDR1 is KGHSH and CDR2 LQKENI. The CDR3 spans 14 residues. The V and J ends lost 3 bases and 4 bases respectively, with 10 bases between them. The CDR3 protein is CASSPSSAYNEQFF. In DNA, the CDR3 is TGTGCCAGCTCACCGTCCAGCGCGTACAATGAGCAGTTCTTC.

The V call is TRBV2, the J call TRBJ2-1; 10 bases map to TRBD1. Germline CDR1 is SNHLY and CDR2 is FYNNEI. The CDR3 is 15 residues long. With 5 bases clipped from V and 6 bases from J, the junction kept 7 bases outside the gene matches. CDR3 region: CASSRTGQGFNEQFF. The CDR3 DNA sequence: TGTGCCAGCAGTCGGACGGGACAGGGGTTCAATGAGCAGTTCTTC.

The chain is built from TRBV29-1 and TRBJ1-6, with TRBD1 matching over 7 bases. CDR1 and CDR2 (germline): SQVTM, ANQGSEA. V lost 2 bases to trimming and J lost 5 bases; unmatched junction nucleotides: 6. The CDR3 loop spans 15 amino acids. This CDR3 is CSVESPGQNNSPLHF. The CDR3, as DNA: TGCAGCGTTGAATCGCCGGGACAGAATAATTCACCCCTCCACTTT.

The chain has TRBV30 and TRBJ1-4; TRBD1 agrees at 9 bases. The CDR3 spans 14 residues. Germline values: CDR1 GTSNPN, CDR2 SVGIG (reference sequence). J lost 7 bases, V lost 7 bases, and 10 bases had no gene match. The CDR3 DNA reads TGTGCCTCGCAGGGGGGACAGGGAGGTGAAAAACTGTTTTTT. It yields the protein CASQGGQGGEKLFF.

The rearrangement uses TRBV21-1 and TRBJ2-5; the table gives TRBD2 as D, unverified against the DNA. TRBV21-1 is a pseudogene segment. The CDR3 loop spans 18 amino acids. The CDR3 region is CASSRATIAGTHQETQYF. CDR3 bases: TGTGCCAGCAGCAGAGCAACTATAGCGGGAACACACCAAGAGACCCAGTACTTC.

This clone was detected only once. The rearrangement links TRBV10-3 to TRBJ1-2, with TRBD1 matching over 7 bases. This CDR3 comprises 14 residues. Germline V CDR1 and CDR2: ENHRY, SYGVKD. Trimming cost V 5 bases and J 4 bases; bases outside gene matches: 7. CDR3 sequence: CAISRTTGTYGYTF. CDR3 bases: TGTGCCATCAGTAGAACGACAGGGACCTATGGCTACACCTTC.